The 4 T cell receptor beta chains in this list originate from one sample, sequenced in a study of T cells expressing NK-cell markers. TCRdb processed the 5' RACE reads again and assigns one entry to each CDR3 protein, with no DNA. Its clone listing holds about 260,000 distinct CDR3 sequences. The specimen was blood T cells: a sorted CD56 or NKG2C T cell subset, CD4+ or CD8+ T cells, or bulk PBMC T cells (not recorded which). These receptors were obtained from a man between 18 and 35 years old in good health.

V and J are TRBV6-1 and TRBJ2-3; TCRdb's D call of TRBD2 is untestable without DNA. This CDR3 has 16 residues. CDR1 MNHNS and CDR2 SASEGT come from the germline V gene. CDR3 sequence: CASSGWTSGITDTQYF.

The J gene is TRBJ2-3, the V gene TRBV29-1; TCRdb's D call of TRBD2 is untestable without DNA. Germline-derived CDR1 and CDR2 are SQVTM and ANQGSEA. The CDR3 sequence is 13 residues long. CDR3 sequence: CSVGGRSADTQYF.

V gene TRBV7-6 combines with J gene TRBJ2-1; the D gene TCRdb calls, TRBD2, cannot be checked with no DNA. Looked up from germline, CDR1 is SGHVS and CDR2 is FNYEAQ. CDR3 length: 14 amino acids. The CDR3 sequence: CASSARSQRVEQFF.

This chain joins TRBV29-1 and TRBJ2-1; the D gene TCRdb calls, TRBD1, cannot be checked with no DNA. Germline V lookup: CDR1 SQVTM, CDR2 ANQGSEA. The CDR3 has 15 amino acids. The CDR3 loop is CSVSLSGTRNTEQFF.